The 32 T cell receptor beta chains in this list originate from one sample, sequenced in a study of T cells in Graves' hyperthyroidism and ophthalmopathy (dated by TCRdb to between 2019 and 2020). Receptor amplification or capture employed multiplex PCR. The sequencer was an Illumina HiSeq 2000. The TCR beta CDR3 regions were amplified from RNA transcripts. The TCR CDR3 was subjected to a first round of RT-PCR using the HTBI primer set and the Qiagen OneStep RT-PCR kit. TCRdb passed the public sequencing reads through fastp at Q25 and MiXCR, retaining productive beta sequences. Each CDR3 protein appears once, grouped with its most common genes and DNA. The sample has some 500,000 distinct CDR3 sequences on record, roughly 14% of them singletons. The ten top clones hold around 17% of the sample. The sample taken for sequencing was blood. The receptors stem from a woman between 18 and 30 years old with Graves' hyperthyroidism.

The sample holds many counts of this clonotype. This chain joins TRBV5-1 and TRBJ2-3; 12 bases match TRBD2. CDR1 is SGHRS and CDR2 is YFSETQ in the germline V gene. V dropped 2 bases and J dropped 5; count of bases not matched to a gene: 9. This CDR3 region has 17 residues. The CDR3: CASSLTLAGGPQDTQYF. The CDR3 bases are TGCGCCAGCAGCTTAACTCTAGCGGGAGGGCCTCAAGATACGCAGTATTTT. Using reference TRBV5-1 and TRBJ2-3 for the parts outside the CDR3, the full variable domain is KAGVTQTPRYLIKTRGQQVTLSCSPISGHRSVSWYQQTPGQGLQFLFEYFSETQRNKGNFPGRFSGRQFSNSRSEMNVSTLELGDSALYLCASSLTLAGGPQDTQYFGPGTRLTVL.

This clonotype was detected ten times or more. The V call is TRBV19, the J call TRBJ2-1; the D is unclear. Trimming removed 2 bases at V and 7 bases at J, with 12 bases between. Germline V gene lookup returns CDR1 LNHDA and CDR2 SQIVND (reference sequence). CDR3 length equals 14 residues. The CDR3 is CASSIFSHLNEQFF. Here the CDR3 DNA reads TGTGCCAGTAGTATATTCTCCCATCTGAATGAGCAGTTCTTC.

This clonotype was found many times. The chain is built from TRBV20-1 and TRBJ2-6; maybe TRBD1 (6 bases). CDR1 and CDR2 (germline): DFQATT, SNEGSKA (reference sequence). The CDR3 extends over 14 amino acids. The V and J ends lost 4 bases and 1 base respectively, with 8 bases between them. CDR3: CSATQGSGANVLTF. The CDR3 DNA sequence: TGCAGTGCTACACAGGGTTCTGGGGCCAACGTCCTGACTTTC.

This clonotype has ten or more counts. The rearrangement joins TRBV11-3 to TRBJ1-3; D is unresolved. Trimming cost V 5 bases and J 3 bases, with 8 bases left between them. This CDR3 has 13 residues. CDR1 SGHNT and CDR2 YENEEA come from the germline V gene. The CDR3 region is CASSELGGNTIYF. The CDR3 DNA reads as TGTGCCAGCAGCGAGCTCGGTGGAAACACCATATATTTT.

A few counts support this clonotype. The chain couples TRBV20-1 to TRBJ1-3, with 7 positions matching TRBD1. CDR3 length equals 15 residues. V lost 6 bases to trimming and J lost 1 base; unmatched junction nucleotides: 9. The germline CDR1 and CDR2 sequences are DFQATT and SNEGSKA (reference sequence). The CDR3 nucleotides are TGCAGTGCCCACCCCCGGGACAGTTCTGGAAACACCATATATTTT. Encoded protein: CSAHPRDSSGNTIYF.

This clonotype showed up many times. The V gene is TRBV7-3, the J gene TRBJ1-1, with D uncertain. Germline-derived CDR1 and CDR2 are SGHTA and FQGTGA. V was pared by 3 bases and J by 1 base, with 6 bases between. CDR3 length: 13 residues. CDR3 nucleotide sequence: TGTGCCAGCAGCTTTAATCCGAACACTGAAGCTTTCTTT. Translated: CASSFNPNTEAFF.

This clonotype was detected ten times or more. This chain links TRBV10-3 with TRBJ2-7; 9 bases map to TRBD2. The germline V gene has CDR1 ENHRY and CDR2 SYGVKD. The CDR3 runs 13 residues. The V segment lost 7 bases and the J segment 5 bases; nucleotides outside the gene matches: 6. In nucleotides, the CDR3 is TGTGCCATCATGCCTAGCGGGAAGGACGAGCAGTACTTC. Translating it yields CAIMPSGKDEQYF.

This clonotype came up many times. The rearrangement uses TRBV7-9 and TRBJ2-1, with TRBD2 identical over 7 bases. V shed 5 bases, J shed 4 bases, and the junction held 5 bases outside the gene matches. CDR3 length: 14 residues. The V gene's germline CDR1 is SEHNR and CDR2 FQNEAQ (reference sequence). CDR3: CASSGEGTYNEQFF. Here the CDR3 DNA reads TGTGCCAGCAGCGGGGAGGGGACTTACAATGAGCAGTTCTTC.

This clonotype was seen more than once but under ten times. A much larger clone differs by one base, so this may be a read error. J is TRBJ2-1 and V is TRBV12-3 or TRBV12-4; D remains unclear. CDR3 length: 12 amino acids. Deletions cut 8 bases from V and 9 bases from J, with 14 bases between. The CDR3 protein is CASGWGTGEQFF. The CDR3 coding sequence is TGTGCCAGCGGTTGGGGTACGGGTGAGCAGTTCTTC.

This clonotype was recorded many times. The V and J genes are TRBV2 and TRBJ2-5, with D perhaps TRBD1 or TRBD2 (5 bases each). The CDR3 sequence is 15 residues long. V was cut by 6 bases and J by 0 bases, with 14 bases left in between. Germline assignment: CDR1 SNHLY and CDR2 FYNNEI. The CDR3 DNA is TGTGCCAGCAGATCGGGGCAGGTATACCAAGAGACCCAGTACTTC. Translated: CASRSGQVYQETQYF.

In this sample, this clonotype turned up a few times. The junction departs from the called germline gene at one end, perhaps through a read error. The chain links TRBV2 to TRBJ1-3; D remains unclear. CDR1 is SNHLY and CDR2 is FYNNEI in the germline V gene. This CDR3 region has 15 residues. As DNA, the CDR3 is TGTGCCAGCGGGAGTTGGAGGGCGTCTGGAAGCACCATATATTTT. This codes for CASGSWRASGSTIYF.

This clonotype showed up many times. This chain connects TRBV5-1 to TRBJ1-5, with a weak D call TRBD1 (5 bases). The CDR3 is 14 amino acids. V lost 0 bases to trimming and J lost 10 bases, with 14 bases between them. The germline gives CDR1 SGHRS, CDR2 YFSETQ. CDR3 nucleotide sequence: TGCGCCAGCAGCTTGGGGGGAGGGGAGTATCCCCAGCATTTT. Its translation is CASSLGGGEYPQHF.

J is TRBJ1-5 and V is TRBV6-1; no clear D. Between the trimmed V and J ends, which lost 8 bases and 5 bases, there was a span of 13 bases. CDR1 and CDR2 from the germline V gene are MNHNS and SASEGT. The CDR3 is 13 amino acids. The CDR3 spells CASGLSIDQPQHF. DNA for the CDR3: TGTGCCAGCGGGCTTAGTATCGATCAGCCCCAGCATTTT.

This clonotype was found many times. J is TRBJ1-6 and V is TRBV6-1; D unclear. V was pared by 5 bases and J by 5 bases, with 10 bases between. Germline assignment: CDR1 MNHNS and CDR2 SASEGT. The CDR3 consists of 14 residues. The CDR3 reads CASSRSGHNSPLHF. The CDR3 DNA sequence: TGTGCCAGCAGTCGCTCCGGACATAATTCACCCCTCCACTTT.

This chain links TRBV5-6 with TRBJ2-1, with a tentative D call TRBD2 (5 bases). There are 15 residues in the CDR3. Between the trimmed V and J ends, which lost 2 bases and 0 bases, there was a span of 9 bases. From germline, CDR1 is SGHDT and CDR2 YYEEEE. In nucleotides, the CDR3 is TGTGCCAGCAGCTTTGAGCGGTACTCCTACAATGAGCAGTTCTTC. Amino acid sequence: CASSFERYSYNEQFF.

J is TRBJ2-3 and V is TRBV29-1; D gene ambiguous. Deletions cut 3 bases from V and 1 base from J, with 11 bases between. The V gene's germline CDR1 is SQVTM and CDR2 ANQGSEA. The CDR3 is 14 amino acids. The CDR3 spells CSVEEALRTDTQYF. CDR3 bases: TGCAGCGTTGAGGAAGCCCTTCGCACAGATACGCAGTATTTT.

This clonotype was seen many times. The chain's CDR3 is CASSFLGGTNEKLFF. The CDR3 coding sequence is TGTGCCAGCAGTTTCTTGGGGGGGACAAATGAAAAACTGTTTTTT. The V gene is TRBV27, the J gene TRBJ1-4; perhaps TRBD1 as D (6 bases). Germline V CDR1 and CDR2: MNHEY, SMNVEV (reference sequence). The CDR3 is 15 amino acids. V was cut by 3 bases and J by 5 bases, with 13 bases left in between. Complete variable domain (other parts from reference TRBV27 and TRBJ1-4): EAQVTQNPRYLITVTGKKLTVTCSQNMNHEYMSWYRQDPGLGLRQIYYSMNVEVTDKGDVPEGYKVSRKEKRNFPLILESPSPNQTSLYFCASSFLGGTNEKLFFGSGTQLSVL.

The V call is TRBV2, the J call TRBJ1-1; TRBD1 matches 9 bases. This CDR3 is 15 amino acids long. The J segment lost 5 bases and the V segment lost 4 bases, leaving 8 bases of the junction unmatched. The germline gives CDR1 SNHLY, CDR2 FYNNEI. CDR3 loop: CASSASGTGLTEAFF. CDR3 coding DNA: TGTGCCAGCAGTGCTTCCGGGACAGGGTTGACTGAAGCTTTCTTT.

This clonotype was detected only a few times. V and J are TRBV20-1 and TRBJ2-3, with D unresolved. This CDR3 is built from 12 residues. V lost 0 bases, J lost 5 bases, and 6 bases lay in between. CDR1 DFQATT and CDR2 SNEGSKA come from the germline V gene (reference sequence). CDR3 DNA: TGCAGTGCTAGAGAATCATTAGATACGCAGTATTTT. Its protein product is CSARESLDTQYF.

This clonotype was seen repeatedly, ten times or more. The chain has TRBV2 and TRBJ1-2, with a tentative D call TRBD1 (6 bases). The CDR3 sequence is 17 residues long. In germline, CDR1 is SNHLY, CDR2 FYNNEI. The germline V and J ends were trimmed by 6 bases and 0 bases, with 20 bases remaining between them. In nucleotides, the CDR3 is TGTGCCAGCAGCCCTAGACAGGTTCTGTCGGCTAACTATGGCTACACCTTC. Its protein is CASSPRQVLSANYGYTF.

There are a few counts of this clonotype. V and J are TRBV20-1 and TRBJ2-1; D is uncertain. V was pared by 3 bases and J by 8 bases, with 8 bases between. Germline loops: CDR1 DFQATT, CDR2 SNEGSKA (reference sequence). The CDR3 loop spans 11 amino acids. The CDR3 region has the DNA TGCAGTGCTAGGAAGGACGATGAGCAGTTCTTC. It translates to CSARKDDEQFF.

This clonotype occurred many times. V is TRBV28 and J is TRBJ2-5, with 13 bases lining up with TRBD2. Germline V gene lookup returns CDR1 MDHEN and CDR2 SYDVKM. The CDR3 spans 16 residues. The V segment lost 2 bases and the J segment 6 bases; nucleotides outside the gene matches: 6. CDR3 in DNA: TGTGCCAGCAGTTTACAACTAGCGGGAGGGCTGAAGACCCAGTACTTC. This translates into CASSLQLAGGLKTQYF.

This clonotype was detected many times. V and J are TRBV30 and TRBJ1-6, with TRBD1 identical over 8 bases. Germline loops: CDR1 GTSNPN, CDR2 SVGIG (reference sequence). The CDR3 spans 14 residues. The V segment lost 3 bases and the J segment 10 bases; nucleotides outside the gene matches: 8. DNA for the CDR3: TGTGCCTGGAGGGCTCAGGGGGCTGGGTCACCCCTCCACTTT. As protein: CAWRAQGAGSPLHF.

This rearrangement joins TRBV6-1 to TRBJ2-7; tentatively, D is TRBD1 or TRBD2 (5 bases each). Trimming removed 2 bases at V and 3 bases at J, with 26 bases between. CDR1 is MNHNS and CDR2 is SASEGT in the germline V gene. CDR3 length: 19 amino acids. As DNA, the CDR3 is TGTGCCAGCAGTGAATTCCCGGTGGGGACCACCCAACGAGGCTACGAGCAGTACTTC. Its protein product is CASSEFPVGTTQRGYEQYF.

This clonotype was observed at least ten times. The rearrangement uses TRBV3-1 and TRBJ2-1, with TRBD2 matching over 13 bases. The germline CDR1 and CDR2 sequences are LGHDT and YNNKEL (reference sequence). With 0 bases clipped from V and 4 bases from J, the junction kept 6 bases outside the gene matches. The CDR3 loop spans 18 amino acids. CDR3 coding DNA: TGTGCCAGCAGCCAAGATGAGCGGACTAGCGGGAGTTACAATGAGCAGTTCTTC. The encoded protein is CASSQDERTSGSYNEQFF.

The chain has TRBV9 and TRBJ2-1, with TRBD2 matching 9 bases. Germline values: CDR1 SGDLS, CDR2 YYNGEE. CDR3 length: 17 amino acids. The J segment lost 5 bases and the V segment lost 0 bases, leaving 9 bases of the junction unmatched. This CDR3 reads CASSVGRAAGGNNEQFF. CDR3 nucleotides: TGTGCCAGCAGCGTAGGAAGAGCGGCGGGAGGGAACAATGAGCAGTTCTTC.

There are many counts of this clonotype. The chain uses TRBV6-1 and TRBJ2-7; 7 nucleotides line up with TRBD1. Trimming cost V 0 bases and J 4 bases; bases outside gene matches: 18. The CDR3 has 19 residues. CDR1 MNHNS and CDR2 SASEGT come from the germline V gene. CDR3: CASSEAGQVERRFKYEQYV. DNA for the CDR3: TGTGCCAGCAGTGAAGCAGGACAGGTCGAAAGGAGGTTTAAGTACGAGCAGTACGTC.

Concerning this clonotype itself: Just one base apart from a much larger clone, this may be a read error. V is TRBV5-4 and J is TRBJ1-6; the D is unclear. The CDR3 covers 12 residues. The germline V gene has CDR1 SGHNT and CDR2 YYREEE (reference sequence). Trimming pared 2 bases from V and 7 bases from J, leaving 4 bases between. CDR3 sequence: CASSLQNSPLHF. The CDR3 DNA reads TGTGCCAGCAGCTTACAGAATTCACCCCTCCACTTT.

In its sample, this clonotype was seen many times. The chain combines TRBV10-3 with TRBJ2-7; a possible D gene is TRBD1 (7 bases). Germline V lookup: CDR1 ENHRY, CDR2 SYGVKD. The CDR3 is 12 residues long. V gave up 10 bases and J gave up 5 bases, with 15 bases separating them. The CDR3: CASRTGEDEQYF. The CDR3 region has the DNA TGTGCCAGCCGAACAGGGGAGGACGAGCAGTACTTC.

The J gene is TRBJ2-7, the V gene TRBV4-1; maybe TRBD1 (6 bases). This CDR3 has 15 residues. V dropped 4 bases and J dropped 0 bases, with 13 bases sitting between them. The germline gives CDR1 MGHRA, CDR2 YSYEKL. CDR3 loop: CASSRDKGSSYEQYV. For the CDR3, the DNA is TGCGCCAGCAGCCGGGACAAGGGGAGCTCCTACGAGCAGTACGTC.

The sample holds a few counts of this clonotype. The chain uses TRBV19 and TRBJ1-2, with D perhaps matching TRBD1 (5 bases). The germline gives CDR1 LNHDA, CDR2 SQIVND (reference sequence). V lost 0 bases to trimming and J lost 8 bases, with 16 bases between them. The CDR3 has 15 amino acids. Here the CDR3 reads CASSIDRRGTGGYTF. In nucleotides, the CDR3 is TGTGCCAGTAGTATAGATCGTCGGGGAACAGGAGGCTACACCTTC. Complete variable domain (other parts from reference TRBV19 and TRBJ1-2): DGGITQSPKYLFRKEGQNVTLSCEQNLNHDAMYWYRQDPGQGLRLIYYSQIVNDFQKGDIAEGYSVSREKKESFPLTVTSAQKNPTAFYLCASSIDRRGTGGYTFGSGTRLTVV.

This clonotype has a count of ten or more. CDR3 residues: CASSRGDSEKLFF. The CDR3 region has the DNA TGTGCCAGCTCACGTGGGGACAGCGAAAAACTGTTTTTT. The J gene is TRBJ1-4, the V gene TRBV18, with TRBD1 matching 7 bases. With V trimmed by 4 bases and J by 8 bases, 4 bases remained unmatched. The CDR3 contains 13 residues. The germline V gene encodes CDR1 KGHSH and CDR2 LQKENI. The whole variable domain, filled in from reference TRBV18 and TRBJ1-4, reads NAGVMQNPRHLVRRRGQEARLRCSPMKGHSHVYWYRQLPEEGLKFMVYLQKENIIDESGMPKERFSAEFPKEGPSILRIQQVVRGDSAAYFCASSRGDSEKLFFGSGTQLSVL.